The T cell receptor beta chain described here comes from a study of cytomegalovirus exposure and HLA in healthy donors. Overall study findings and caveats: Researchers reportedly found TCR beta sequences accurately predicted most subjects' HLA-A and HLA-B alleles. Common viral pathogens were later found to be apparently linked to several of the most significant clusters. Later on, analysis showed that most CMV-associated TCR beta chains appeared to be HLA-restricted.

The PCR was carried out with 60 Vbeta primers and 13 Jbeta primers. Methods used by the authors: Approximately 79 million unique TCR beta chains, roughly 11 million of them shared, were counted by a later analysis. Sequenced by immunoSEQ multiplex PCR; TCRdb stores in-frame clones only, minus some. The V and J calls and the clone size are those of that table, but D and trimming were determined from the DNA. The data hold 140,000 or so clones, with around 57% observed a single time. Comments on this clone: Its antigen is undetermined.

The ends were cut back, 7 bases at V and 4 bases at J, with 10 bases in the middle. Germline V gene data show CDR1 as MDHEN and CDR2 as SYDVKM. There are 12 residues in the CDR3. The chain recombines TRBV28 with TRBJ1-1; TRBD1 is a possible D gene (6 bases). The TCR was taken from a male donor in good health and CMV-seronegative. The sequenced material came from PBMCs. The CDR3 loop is CASIRGGTEAFF. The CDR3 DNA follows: TGTGCCAGCATAAGAGGGGGCACTGAAGCTTTCTTT.